The T cell receptor beta chain described here comes from a study of prognosis after radiotherapy for stage I lung cancer (dated by TCRdb to 2020 to 2023). With respect to the entire study: Between April 2018 and January 2019, some 18 stage I NSCLC patients were enrolled in Nanjing, China. Image-guided IMRT or VMAT was used to deliver SBRT in 3 to 5 fractions at a biologically effective dose of at least 100 Gy. In every patient, SBRT was given without any concurrent therapy. Ages in the cohort of 13 men and over 5 women ranged from roughly 53 to 84 years, with a median of 74. After SBRT, distant metastases developed in about 20% of the 19 patients at a median of approximately seven months, while the remaining 15 patients had no significant progression. All patients were regarded as medically inoperable, because of comorbidities in approximately twelve patients and refusal of surgery in six or seven patients. This study profiled peripheral blood TCR beta repertoires from stage I NSCLC patients before and after stereotactic body radiotherapy and linked the repertoires to distant failure. Tumor histology was squamous cell carcinoma in over 5 patients and adenocarcinoma in about a dozen. About 15 of the patients were found to have newly diagnosed primary stage I lung tumors, and 4 or 5 were living with oligometastatic NSCLC after surgical resection of the primary tumor. A total of around 40 blood samples from 19 patients were sequenced, with one sample obtained before and one obtained after SBRT for each patient.

Overall study outcomes, separate from this receptor: Post-SBRT Shannon entropy and its change from baseline were lower in patients who developed distant metastases; baseline Shannon entropy was not associated with metastases. TRBV and TRBJ usage frequencies reportedly differed by metastasis status, in two V genes at baseline and in roughly nine V and two J genes after SBRT. The small cohort and short follow-up limited the study, so independent validation of the findings is needed. Unique TCR clone counts fell after SBRT (median about 10,000 before versus 6,500 to 7,500 after; Wilcoxon paired P=0.011). Whether the expanded TCR clones were tumor-specific was not determined. None of the reported P values were adjusted for multiple comparisons.

The CDR3 starts with the cysteine, ends with the phenylalanine, and has 11 residues. Only the CDR3 DNA stays, 33 bases, in frame from base 1. Relative to germline, V is 10 bases shorter and J is 2 bases shorter, with 8 bases between their ends. Two rounds of multiplex PCR on genomic DNA were used to amplify the TCR beta CDR3 region. The first PCR round used primers specific to each TRBV and TRBJ gene, and the primer sequences were filed in Chinese patent CN105087789A. Universal primers were used in the second PCR round. The Roche High Pure PCR Template Preparation Kit was used to extract genomic DNA from the frozen PBMCs. Paired-end sequencing with 151 bp reads was performed on the libraries using an Illumina HiSeq 3000. In the authors' own workflow: Raw reads lacking the multiplex PCR primer sequences were removed with CutAdapt. Using PEAR, the high-quality paired reads were merged into contigs. By alignment to reference sequences, MiXCR assigned TRB V, D and J gene segments to each contig. To remove sequencing errors, CDR3 sequences were clustered according to base quality and sequence similarity. Shannon entropy normalized by the natural log of productive TCR sequence number was used as the measure of diversity. Clonality was defined as one minus Shannon entropy divided by the natural log of the number of unique clonotypes. The Youden index of ROC curves was used to select progression-free survival cut-offs for repertoire metrics, and analyses were performed in R 3.5.3. TCRdb applied fastp at Q25 and MiXCR to the public reads, then kept only in-frame beta chains. When rows share a CDR3 protein, they turn into one entry using the most common DNA and genes. These V and J calls originate from TCRdb's pipeline instead of the authors' own analysis. This sample comprises around 20,000 distinct CDR3 sequences, 44% of them detected only once. 35% to 50% of the sample rests with the top ten.

All patients had node-negative disease on CT and PET/CT, and none had a history of other malignancies or prior chemotherapy or radiotherapy. At each of the two time points, about 6 milliliters of peripheral venous blood were collected into EDTA tubes. PBMCs were isolated by Ficoll-Paque Plus density-gradient centrifugation. Right after collection, samples were kept at -80 degrees C until analysis. The sample holds many counts of this clonotype. The antigen it recognizes is unknown. There are no base qualities to consult, and no much larger clone falls within one base. Sequenced here: PBMCs, sampled before or after stereotactic body radiation therapy (not recorded which). The source of this sequence is a donor older than 45 with non-small cell lung cancer. The chain was built from TRBV12-3 or TRBV12-4 and TRBJ1-1; no D segment can be confidently identified. The nucleotide sequence is TGTGCCACCGGGGTTAACACTGAAGCTTTCTTT. The translation is CATGVNTEAFF.